This T cell receptor beta chain was sequenced in a study of OX40 agonist ivuxolimab in advanced cancers. There are 14 residues in the CDR3. V gave up 7 bases and J gave up 6 bases, with 18 bases separating them. Germline CDR1 reads MNHEY; CDR2 reads SVGAGI. The data were produced by immunoSEQ multiplex PCR, yet TCRdb's version contains in-frame clones alone and is incomplete. The table has 55,000 to 70,000 clones, about 90% seen once. The specimen was CD4+ or CD8+ T cells sorted from blood, collected in a trial of the OX40 agonist ivuxolimab. The sequence came from an adult with an advanced solid tumor such as melanoma, head and neck, liver or kidney cancer. The chain recombines TRBV6-5 with TRBJ1-2; D is unresolved. DNA for the CDR3: TGTGCCAGCATGAAAAGGGCGACATTTGATGGCTACACCTTC. Encoded protein: CASMKRATFDGYTF.